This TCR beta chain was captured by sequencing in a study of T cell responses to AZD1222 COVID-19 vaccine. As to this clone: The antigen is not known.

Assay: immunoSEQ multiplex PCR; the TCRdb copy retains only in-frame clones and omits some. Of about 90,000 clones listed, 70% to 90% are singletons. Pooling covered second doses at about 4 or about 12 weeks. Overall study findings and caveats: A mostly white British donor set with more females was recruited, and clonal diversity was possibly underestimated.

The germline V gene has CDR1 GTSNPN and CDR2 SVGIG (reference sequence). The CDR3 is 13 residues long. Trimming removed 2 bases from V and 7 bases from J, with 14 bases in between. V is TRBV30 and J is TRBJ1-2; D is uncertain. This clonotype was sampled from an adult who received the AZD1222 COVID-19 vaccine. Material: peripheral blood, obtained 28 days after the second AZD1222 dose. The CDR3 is CAWSIARVGGYTF. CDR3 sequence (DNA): TGTGCCTGGAGTATCGCGAGGGTTGGTGGCTACACCTTC.